Below are 4 T cell receptor beta chains sequenced from a single sample in a study of T cell responses to AZD1222 COVID-19 vaccine (dated by TCRdb to about 2021). The library came from the immunoSEQ multiplex PCR assay. This immuneACCESS table, as held by TCRdb, lists in-frame sequences with V and J called but not all clones. Of the missing ones, under half trace to an unresolved V gene in checked studies; the others have no known cause. The sample profile shows 100,000 to 150,000 clones; 93% of them were found once. The biggest ten clones account for 5.4% of the sample. Taken with the paper, the label for time point translates to: baseline before first vaccination. Sequencing used peripheral blood, obtained on day 0 of AZD1222 vaccination. These receptors originate from an adult in good health.

The rearrangement joins TRBV30 to TRBJ2-3; TRBD1 or TRBD2 may be the D gene (5 bases each). The CDR3 loop spans 13 amino acids. Germline V lookup: CDR1 GTSNPN, CDR2 SVGIG (reference sequence). With 2 bases removed from V and 6 bases from J, the gap between germline ends came to 12 bases. The CDR3 DNA reads TGTGCCTGGAGTTCCTCTGGGGGTGATACGCAGTATTTT. It translates to CAWSSSGGDTQYF.

This chain joins TRBV14 and TRBJ2-7; no clear D. The germline CDR1 and CDR2 sequences are SGHDN and FVKESK. Trimming took off 6 bases at V and 1 base at J, with 10 bases between the two ends. The CDR3 has 13 residues. This CDR3 reads CASSQSVSYEQYF. CDR3 nucleotides: TGTGCCAGCAGTCAATCGGTATCCTACGAGCAGTACTTC. The complete variable domain, with remaining parts taken from reference TRBV14 and TRBJ2-7, reads EAGVTQFPSHSVIEKGQTVTLRCDPISGHDNLYWYRRVMGKEIKFLLHFVKESKQDESGMPNNRFLAERTGGTYSTLKVQPAELEDSGVYFCASSQSVSYEQYFGPGTRLTVT.

The chain employs TRBV30 and TRBJ1-2; unclear D gene. This CDR3 is 14 amino acids long. The V end was cut by 0 bases, the J end by 0 bases, with 8 bases between. Germline CDR1 reads GTSNPN; CDR2 reads SVGIG (reference sequence). CDR3 sequence reads: CAWSVGQANYGYTF. The CDR3 DNA reads as TGTGCCTGGAGTGTAGGCCAGGCTAACTATGGCTACACCTTC.

The V and J genes are TRBV2 and TRBJ1-2, with D unresolved. Germline-derived CDR1 and CDR2 are SNHLY and FYNNEI. This CDR3 has 12 residues. The germline V and J ends were trimmed by 5 bases and 4 bases, with 8 bases remaining between them. The CDR3 DNA is TGTGCCAGCAGTATGTCCAGCTATGGCTACACCTTC. Translation gives CASSMSSYGYTF.